This T cell receptor beta chain was observed in a study of blood T cells in healthy people across ages. Primers used in a second PCR of about 7 to 12 cycles were a sample-barcoded 5' primer and a J-beta primer mix. TCRdb reanalysed the 5' RACE reads using MiXCR and keeps one entry per CDR3 protein. The repertoire includes around 2 million distinct CDR3 sequences, approximately 39% of them detected once, and approximately 22% sits in the top ten. Concerning this clonotype: Its antigen is still unknown.

The V end was cut by 5 bases, the J end by 2 bases, with 14 bases between. This CDR3 has 14 amino acids. Per germline, CDR1 DFQATT and CDR2 SNEGSKA (reference sequence). Overall study findings and caveats: Roughly linearly, TCR beta diversity per million T cells fell as age increased.

Roughly 9 milliliters of peripheral blood were drawn from each donor. Input material: blood. This TCR was recovered from a human donor in good health. The V gene is TRBV20-1, the J gene TRBJ2-3, with a tentative D call TRBD2 (6 bases). CDR3 sequence reads: CSALRDPNTDTQYF. The CDR3, as DNA: TGCAGTGCTCTGCGGGATCCTAACACAGATACGCAGTATTTT.